A selection of T cell receptor beta chains follows, all from one sample in a study of response to subunit inactivated influenza vaccine. TCRdb independently ran MiXCR on the RT-PCR reads; one entry per CDR3 protein. The sample carries some 640,000 distinct CDR3 sequences, approximately 15% recorded once. The source material was PBMCs from blood, sampled roughly 15 days before vaccination. The origin of the receptors is a man over 45 who received an inactivated influenza vaccine. Both conserved end residues are part of each CDR3. D genes are given only for firm matches. Only some rows state a clone size, as once, few, many or a class for expanded clones.

J | V | size | D | CDR3 | DNA
TRBJ2-4 | TRBV5-1 | few | - | CASTLGGAPGENIQYF | TGCGCCAGCACCTTGGGCGGGGCCCCTGGGGAAAACATTCAGTACTTC
TRBJ2-7 | TRBV19 | - | TRBD1 | CASSTGTGMPYEQYF | TGTGCCAGTAGTACCGGGACAGGTATGCCCTACGAGCAGTACTTC
TRBJ2-7 | TRBV5-1 | few | - | CASSLPGGAGYEQYF | TGCGCCAGCAGCTTGCCCGGGGGCGCGGGCTACGAGCAGTACTTC
TRBJ1-1 | TRBV7-2 | few | - | CASSLVEGIEAFF | TGTGCCAGCAGCTTAGTAGAGGGGATTGAAGCTTTCTTT
TRBJ2-7 | TRBV20-1 | few | TRBD2 | CSAGGGGPEQYF | TGCAGTGCTGGCGGCGGGGGACCGGAGCAGTACTTC
TRBJ1-1 | TRBV28 | - | - | CASRSTGPNTEVFF | TGTGCCAGCAGATCTACCGGGCCGAACACTGAAGTTTTCTTT
TRBJ2-4 | TRBV6-1 | - | TRBD2 | CASSLTSGSRNIQYF | TGTGCCAGCAGTCTGACTAGCGGGAGCAGGAACATTCAGTACTTC
TRBJ1-1 | TRBV20-1 | few | - | CSARGGSLNTEAFF | TGCAGTGCTAGGGGGGGCAGCCTGAACACTGAAGCTTTCTTT
TRBJ2-3 | TRBV7-9 | few | - | CASSRQFTDTQYF | TGTGCCAGCAGCCGACAATTCACAGATACGCAGTATTTT
TRBJ2-1 | TRBV5-6 | few | TRBD1 | CASSNRDRGSNEQFF | TGTGCCAGCAGCAACCGGGACAGGGGATCCAATGAGCAGTTCTTC
TRBJ2-1 | TRBV4-3 | - | - | CASSQDPTGTMDNEQFF | TGCGCCAGCAGCCAAGACCCGACCGGGACAATGGACAATGAGCAGTTCTTC
TRBJ2-2 | TRBV9 | few | TRBD2 | CASSVGAGGPGTGELFF | TGTGCCAGCAGCGTAGGAGCGGGAGGGCCGGGCACCGGGGAGCTGTTTTTT
TRBJ2-2 | TRBV7-2 | many | - | CASSLGASGELFF | TGTGCCAGCAGCTTGGGGGCGTCCGGGGAGCTGTTTTTT
TRBJ2-7 | TRBV12-3/TRBV12-4 | few | - | CASGLHGGPYEQYF | TGTGCCAGCGGGCTCCACGGGGGACCTTACGAGCAGTACTTC
TRBJ2-5 | TRBV29-1 | few | - | CSVGFQETQYF | TGCAGCGTTGGTTTTCAAGAGACCCAGTACTTC
TRBJ2-1 | TRBV29-1 | many | - | CSVGASNYNEQFF | TGCAGCGTTGGGGCTAGCAACTACAATGAGCAGTTCTTC
TRBJ2-3 | TRBV4-2 | few | TRBD2 | CASSQGLAGGPDTQYF | TGTGCCAGCAGCCAAGGACTAGCGGGGGGCCCAGATACGCAGTATTTT
TRBJ2-7 | TRBV7-9 | few | - | CASTLGHSYEQYF | TGTGCCAGCACCTTGGGCCACTCCTACGAGCAGTACTTC
TRBJ2-7 | TRBV2 | few | TRBD2 | CASSEGLAGIHEQYF | TGTGCCAGCAGCGAAGGACTAGCGGGAATCCACGAGCAGTACTTC
TRBJ1-2 | TRBV2 | - | TRBD1 | CASKSQGTSNYGYTF | TGTGCCAGCAAATCACAGGGGACGTCTAACTATGGCTACACCTTC
TRBJ2-1 | TRBV5-6 | few | TRBD2 | CASSSGTSGMSFF | TGTGCCAGCAGCTCCGGGACTAGCGGGATGTCGTTCTTC
TRBJ2-1 | TRBV6-2/TRBV6-3 | - | TRBD1 | CASSYPRGTGVMNEQFF | TGTGCCAGCAGTTACCCCCGCGGGACAGGGGTAATGAATGAGCAGTTCTTC
TRBJ2-1 | TRBV6-2/TRBV6-3 | few | TRBD2 | CASSWNPLAGGSLYSNEQFF | TGTGCCAGCAGTTGGAATCCACTAGCGGGAGGTTCGTTGTATTCCAATGAGCAGTTCTTC
TRBJ1-6 | TRBV3-1 | - | - | CASSSWTEPPLHF | TGTGCCAGCAGCTCTTGGACAGAACCACCCCTCCACTTT
TRBJ2-2 | TRBV12-3/TRBV12-4 | - | - | CASTKSSGNTGELFF | TGTGCCAGCACGAAATCCTCGGGGAACACCGGGGAGCTGTTTTTT
TRBJ2-7 | TRBV27 | many | - | CASSFRGSLGGYEQYF | TGTGCCAGCAGTTTTCGGGGCTCCCTAGGGGGTTACGAGCAGTACTTC
TRBJ2-1 | TRBV7-9 | many | - | CASSLVEQFF | TGTGCCAGCAGCTTAGTTGAGCAGTTCTTC
TRBJ1-6 | TRBV5-1 | few | TRBD1 | CASSLPGGNSPLHF | TGCGCCAGCAGCTTGCCAGGGGGAAATTCACCCCTCCACTTT
TRBJ1-1 | TRBV4-3 | few | - | CASSQQSRGGEAFF | TGCGCCAGCAGCCAACAATCTAGGGGAGGTGAAGCTTTCTTT
TRBJ2-1 | TRBV12-3/TRBV12-4 | few | TRBD1 | CASSSGTVSYNEQFF | TGTGCCAGCAGTTCCGGGACAGTCTCCTACAATGAGCAGTTCTTC
TRBJ2-3 | TRBV29-1 | few | TRBD2 | CSVGVLAATDTQYF | TGCAGCGTTGGGGTCCTAGCGGCCACAGATACGCAGTATTTT
TRBJ2-1 | TRBV12-3/TRBV12-4 | - | TRBD1 | CASRQDRGPEQFF | TGTGCCAGCAGACAAGACAGGGGGCCTGAGCAGTTCTTC
TRBJ2-3 | TRBV24-1 | - | - | CATSLRDLTDTQYF | TGTGCCACCAGCCTTAGGGACCTCACAGATACGCAGTATTTT
TRBJ2-5 | TRBV7-2 | few | TRBD2 | CASSTNSGGQETQYF | TGTGCCAGCAGCACAAATTCGGGGGGCCAAGAGACCCAGTACTTC
TRBJ2-3 | TRBV5-1 | few | TRBD2 | CASSLSRGVDTQYF | TGCGCCAGCAGCCTTTCGCGGGGGGTTGATACGCAGTATTTT
TRBJ2-1 | TRBV7-9 | few | TRBD2 | CASSLAGGSNNEQFF | TGTGCCAGCAGCTTAGCGGGGGGGAGTAACAATGAGCAGTTCTTC
TRBJ2-2 | TRBV12-3/TRBV12-4 | - | - | CAIPPHGSGELFF | TGTGCCATACCACCTCATGGGTCCGGGGAGCTGTTTTTT
TRBJ1-1 | TRBV27 | few | - | CASSSWSREAFF | TGTGCCAGCAGTTCCTGGTCACGCGAAGCTTTCTTT
TRBJ2-1 | TRBV12-3/TRBV12-4 | - | - | CASTYSGREQFF | TGTGCCAGCACCTACAGCGGCCGGGAGCAGTTCTTC
TRBJ2-1 | TRBV15 | many | TRBD2 | CATSTGTSGEGDEQFF | TGTGCCACCAGTACGGGGACTAGCGGGGAGGGGGATGAGCAGTTCTTC
TRBJ2-1 | TRBV12-3/TRBV12-4 | - | - | CASRHAGANEQFF | TGTGCCAGCAGGCATGCGGGGGCAAATGAGCAGTTCTTC
TRBJ2-4 | TRBV28 | - | - | CASSFAGNSYIQYF | TGTGCCAGCAGTTTTGCGGGGAATAGTTACATTCAGTACTTC
TRBJ2-1 | TRBV4-3 | - | - | CASSQDIPSYNEQFF | TGCGCCAGCAGCCAAGATATCCCTTCCTACAATGAGCAGTTCTTC
TRBJ2-5 | TRBV7-9 | - | TRBD2 | CASSRDASGVETQYF | TGTGCCAGCAGCCGCGACGCTAGCGGAGTAGAGACCCAGTACTTC
TRBJ1-5 | TRBV19 | - | - | CASTGPQDNQPQHF | TGTGCCAGTACCGGTCCCCAGGACAATCAGCCCCAGCATTTT
TRBJ1-2 | TRBV2 | - | TRBD1 | CASREDRGLYGYTF | TGTGCCAGCAGGGAGGACAGGGGACTATATGGCTACACCTTC
TRBJ2-7 | TRBV7-9 | few | - | CASSLGITDEQYF | TGTGCCAGCAGCTTAGGAATTACGGACGAGCAGTACTTC
TRBJ1-5 | TRBV7-9 | - | - | CASSSDGHPYQPQHF | TGTGCCAGCAGCTCTGACGGACACCCTTATCAGCCCCAGCATTTT
TRBJ2-7 | TRBV12-3/TRBV12-4 | - | - | CASTFRAGSSYEQYF | TGTGCCAGCACATTTCGGGCAGGGAGCTCCTACGAGCAGTACTTC
TRBJ2-7 | TRBV10-2 | - | TRBD2 | CATNSGGPLLRQYF | TGCGCCACCAATAGCGGGGGGCCTTTATTGAGGCAGTACTTC
TRBJ2-7 | TRBV5-1 | - | - | CASSLSGPIYEQYF | TGCGCCAGCAGCTTGTCGGGTCCAATCTACGAGCAGTACTTC
TRBJ2-1 | TRBV6-2/TRBV6-3 | few | TRBD2 | CASSFRLAVEQFF | TGTGCCAGCAGTTTCCGACTAGCAGTTGAGCAGTTCTTC
TRBJ2-3 | TRBV20-1 | - | - | CSASPASSTDTQYF | TGCAGTGCTAGCCCCGCTTCTAGCACAGATACGCAGTATTTT
TRBJ2-3 | TRBV28 | few | TRBD2 | CASSAGGLKDTQYF | TGTGCCAGCAGTGCGGGGGGCCTCAAAGATACGCAGTATTTT